This TCR beta chain came from a study of post-analysis software for immune sequencing data. General study findings and limits: Diversity measured as normalized Chao1 was significantly lower in multiple sclerosis patients than in controls. F-measure co-clustering was strong for batch-matched samples.

This clonotype came up many times. The antigen is unknown. Each TCR beta cDNA library carried unique molecular identifiers. TCRdb re-analysed the PCR reads in MiXCR, keeping a single row per CDR3 protein. This table has about 210,000 distinct CDR3 sequences, approximately 30% appearing once. The specimen sequenced was blood. The receptor was isolated from a girl under 18 with multiple sclerosis.

CDR3 nucleotides: TGTGCCAGCAGTTTTACAGGGTCCAGAGGTCGGGAGACCCAGTACTTC. Translating gives CASSFTGSRGRETQYF. The V and J genes are TRBV12-3 or TRBV12-4 and TRBJ2-5; weak D call: TRBD1 (6 bases). CDR3 length: 16 residues. V dropped 3 bases and J dropped 5 bases, with 19 bases sitting between them.